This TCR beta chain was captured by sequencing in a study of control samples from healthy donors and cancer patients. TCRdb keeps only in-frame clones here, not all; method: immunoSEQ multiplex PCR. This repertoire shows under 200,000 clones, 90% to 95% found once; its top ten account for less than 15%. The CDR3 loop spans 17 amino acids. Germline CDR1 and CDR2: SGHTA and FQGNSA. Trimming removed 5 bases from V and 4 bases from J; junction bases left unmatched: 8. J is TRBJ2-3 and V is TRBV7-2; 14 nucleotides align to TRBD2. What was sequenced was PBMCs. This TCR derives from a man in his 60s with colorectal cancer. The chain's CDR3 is CASSRSLTSGGADTQYF. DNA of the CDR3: TGTGCCAGCAGCCGGAGCCTGACTAGCGGGGGGGCAGATACGCAGTATTTT.